Listed below are T cell receptor beta chains from one sample, sequenced in a study of shared clonotypes between healthy human individuals. The assay was immunoSEQ multiplex PCR, and TCRdb's table has in-frame clones only and misses some. Among fewer than 2.5 million clones listed, approximately 93% were seen once. The sequencing sample was made of naive CD4+ T cells from PBMCs. The receptors stem from a man between 18 and 35 years old in good health. Some clones in this sample may be carry-over from other donors' samples. Each CDR3 is given with its conserved first and last residue. The D gene is left open where the match is weak. Clone size is shown for a subset of rows, as once, few, many or a class of expanded clone.

V,J,size,D,DNA,CDR3
TRBV28,TRBJ2-7,-,-,TGTGCCAGCAGTTTAGGCGGGGCAGGGGAGGCCTACGAGCAGTACTTC,CASSLGGAGEAYEQYF
TRBV4-2,TRBJ1-3,-,-,TGTGCCAGCAGCCAAGTTGGCGTCTCTGGAAACACCATATATTTT,CASSQVGVSGNTIYF
TRBV7-9,TRBJ2-5,-,-,TGTGCCAGCAGCTTAGTGGGGGTTTACCAAGAGACCCAGTACTTC,CASSLVGVYQETQYF
TRBV11-2,TRBJ2-5,-,-,TGTGCCAGCACCGAGTTAGCAGGTCCGTGGGCCCAGTACTTC,CASTELAGPWAQYF
TRBV14,TRBJ2-1,-,TRBD2,TGTGCCAGCAGCCAAGTGGGGAACAAGCGGGAGCGAAGTTACAATGAGCAGTTCTTC,CASSQVGNKRERSYNEQFF
TRBV9,TRBJ1-1,few,-,TGTGCCAGCCGCCGACAGACGAACACTGAAGCTTTCTTT,CASRRQTNTEAFF
TRBV6-5,TRBJ2-6,-,-,TGTGCCAGCAGTCCGGGAGCCTCTGGGGCCAACGTCCTGACTTTC,CASSPGASGANVLTF
TRBV6-6,TRBJ2-2,-,-,TGTGCCAGCAGAGGGGCAGGGGCGAACACCGGGGAGCTGTTTTTT,CASRGAGANTGELFF
TRBV28,TRBJ2-7,-,TRBD1,TGTGCCAGCACCCCCGGGACAGGGAGAGAGCAGTACTTC,CASTPGTGREQYF
TRBV6-5,TRBJ1-3,-,-,TGTGCCAGCAGTCCAGGCAGCTCTGGAAACACCATATATTTT,CASSPGSSGNTIYF
TRBV11-2,TRBJ2-7,once,-,TGTGCCAGCAGCTTAGATCAAGTGGGAGGCCCCTACGAGCAGTACTTC,CASSLDQVGGPYEQYF
TRBV7-2,TRBJ1-2,-,-,TGTGCCAGCAGCGGGGGGGCCAGGGGAAGTGGCTACACCTTC,CASSGGARGSGYTF
TRBV19,TRBJ1-4,-,-,TGTGCCAGTAGTAGAAGGGAGCGTGAAAAACTGTTTTTT,CASSRREREKLFF
TRBV9,TRBJ1-1,-,-,TGTGCCAGCAGCCGAGGGGTTGAAGCTTTCTTT,CASSRGVEAFF
TRBV2,TRBJ2-7,-,-,TGTGCCAGCAGTTGGGACCGCTACGAGCAGTACTTC,CASSWDRYEQYF
TRBV5-8,TRBJ1-5,-,TRBD1,TGTGCCAGCAGCACCGACAGGGAAAGGGGCAATCAGCCCCAGCATTTT,CASSTDRERGNQPQHF
TRBV19,TRBJ1-1,-,-,TGTGCCAGTAGTGTCACGAACACTGAAGCTTTCTTT,CASSVTNTEAFF
TRBV11-3,TRBJ2-5,-,-,TGTGCCAGCAGCGCCCGGGCGGGACCTCAAGAGACCCAGTACTTC,CASSARAGPQETQYF
TRBV5-1,TRBJ2-2,-,-,TGCGCCAGCAGCTTGGCCTACAGCAGGTCCACCGGGGAGCTGTTTTTT,CASSLAYSRSTGELFF
TRBV2,TRBJ2-1,-,-,TGTGCCAGCAGATTTGGGGCAGGCTACAATGAGCAGTTCTTC,CASRFGAGYNEQFF
TRBV5-1,TRBJ1-1,-,TRBD1,TGCGCCAGCACCCGACAGGGGCTGAACACTGAAGCTTTCTTT,CASTRQGLNTEAFF
TRBV7-2,TRBJ2-5,-,-,TGTGCCAGCAGCGACGACAGACGCGAGACCCAGTACTTC,CASSDDRRETQYF
TRBV7-9,TRBJ1-4,-,-,TGTGCCAGCAGCTCGGTTGGGCGGGGTCGAGAAAAACTGTTTTTT,CASSSVGRGREKLFF
TRBV2,TRBJ2-2,few,-,TGTGCCAGCAGAGAGGACAGCTTTGAGCTGTTTTTT,CASREDSFELFF
TRBV28,TRBJ2-5,once,-,TGTGCCAGCAACGGTGGGGACACCAAACAAGAGACCCAGTACTTC,CASNGGDTKQETQYF
TRBV2,TRBJ2-5,-,TRBD1,TGTGCCAGCAGCCAATTCTGGGACAGGGCGAGGTCCGTGGTCCAAGAGACCCAGTACTTC,CASSQFWDRARSVVQETQYF
TRBV5-4,TRBJ2-7,-,-,TGTGCCAGCAGCCCCATGGGGGGTCCCTACGAGCAGTACTTC,CASSPMGGPYEQYF
TRBV6-5,TRBJ1-1,-,-,TGTGCCAGCAGTTACATCGGAGTAAGAGGCACTGAAGCTTTCTTT,CASSYIGVRGTEAFF
TRBV28,TRBJ2-1,-,-,TGTGCCAGCAGTTTATTGTCGGCGGCCCTTGGGCAGGATGAGCAGTTCTTC,CASSLLSAALGQDEQFF
TRBV10-3,TRBJ1-2,-,-,TGTGCCACCGCGGACCGGACAGTCTTTGGCTACACCTTC,CATADRTVFGYTF
TRBV27,TRBJ2-1,-,-,TGTGCCAGTCGGACTGGAATCAATGCGCAGTTCTTC,CASRTGINAQFF
TRBV28,TRBJ1-5,-,-,TGTGCCAGCAGTTTATGGGGCCTCAGCGGGAGCAATCAGCCCCAGCATTTT,CASSLWGLSGSNQPQHF
TRBV27,TRBJ2-7,-,-,TGTGCCAGCAGTCCCCTCGGGGGGCCGAGGTACGAGCAGTACTTC,CASSPLGGPRYEQYF
TRBV6-5,TRBJ1-5,once,TRBD1,TGTGCCAGCAGTTACTCATCAGGGGGGGTGGGACCCCAGCATTTT,CASSYSSGGVGPQHF
TRBV19,TRBJ1-5,-,-,TGTGCCAGTAGTTCTCAATGGAATCAGCCCCAGCATTTT,CASSSQWNQPQHF
TRBV19,TRBJ1-4,-,-,TGTGCCAGTAGTATTGTGGGGGGAGAAAAACTGTTTTTT,CASSIVGGEKLFF
TRBV15,TRBJ1-3,-,-,TGTGCCACCAGCAGAGAGGGTTTCTCTGGAAACACCATATATTTT,CATSREGFSGNTIYF
TRBV4-2,TRBJ1-1,-,-,TGTGCCAGCAGCCAAGACAGGGGCTTGAACACTGAAGCTTTCTTT,CASSQDRGLNTEAFF
TRBV7-9,TRBJ2-3,-,-,TGTGCCAGCAGCTATACACGGGGAACAGATACGCAGTATTTT,CASSYTRGTDTQYF
TRBV6-1,TRBJ1-2,-,-,TGTGCCAGCAGTGTAACCCCCCCTGGGGGAGACTATGGCTACACCTTC,CASSVTPPGGDYGYTF
TRBV27,TRBJ2-1,-,-,TGTGCCAGCAGTTTATCGAGAATTTTCTTGGGGGGCGGGAGCGATGAGCAGTTCTTC,CASSLSRIFLGGGSDEQFF
TRBV23-1,TRBJ1-4,-,-,TGCGCCAGCACCATGGCAGGCTCTAATGAAAAACTGTTTTTT,CASTMAGSNEKLFF
TRBV10-3,TRBJ2-7,-,-,TGTGCCATCAGTGAGTCTCTCATGGTGGCAGGGGCCCTCTACGAGCAGTACTTC,CAISESLMVAGALYEQYF
TRBV7-2,TRBJ2-7,-,-,TGTGCCAGCAGCTCAGGACTGGCATCCGAGCAGTACTTC,CASSSGLASEQYF
TRBV28,TRBJ2-3,-,-,TGTGCCAGCAGTTTAGGGTCAGGGGCTAACACAGATACGCAGTATTTT,CASSLGSGANTDTQYF
TRBV28,TRBJ2-1,-,TRBD1,TGTGCCAGCAGTTTGGACAGGGGATCCTACAATGAGCAGTTCTTC,CASSLDRGSYNEQFF
TRBV15,TRBJ1-3,-,TRBD1,TGTGCCACCAGCAGAAAGGGACAGGACTTCTCTGGAAACACCATATATTTT,CATSRKGQDFSGNTIYF